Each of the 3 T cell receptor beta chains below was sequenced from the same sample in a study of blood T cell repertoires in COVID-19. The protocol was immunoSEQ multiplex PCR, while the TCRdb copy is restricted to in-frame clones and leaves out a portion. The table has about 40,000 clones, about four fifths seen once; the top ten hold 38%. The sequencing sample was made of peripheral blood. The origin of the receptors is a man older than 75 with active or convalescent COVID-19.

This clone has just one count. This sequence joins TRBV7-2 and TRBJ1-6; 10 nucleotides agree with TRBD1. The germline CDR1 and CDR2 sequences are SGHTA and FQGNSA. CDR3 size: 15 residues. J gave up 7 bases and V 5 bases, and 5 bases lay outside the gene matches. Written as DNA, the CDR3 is TGTGCCAGCAGCCAGGACAGGGGGTCCAATTCACCCCTCCACTTT. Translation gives CASSQDRGSNSPLHF.

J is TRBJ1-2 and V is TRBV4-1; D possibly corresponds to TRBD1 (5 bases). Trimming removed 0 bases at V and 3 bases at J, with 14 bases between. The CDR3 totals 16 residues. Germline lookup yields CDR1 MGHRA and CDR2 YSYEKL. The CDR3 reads CASSQDRNRIDYGYTF. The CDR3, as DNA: TGCGCCAGCAGCCAAGATAGGAACAGGATCGACTATGGCTACACCTTC.

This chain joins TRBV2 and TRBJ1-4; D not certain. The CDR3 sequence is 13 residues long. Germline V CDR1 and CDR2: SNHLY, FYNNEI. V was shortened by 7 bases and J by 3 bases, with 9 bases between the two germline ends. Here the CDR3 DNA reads TGTGCCAGCAAGCGGACCCCTAATGAAAAACTGTTTTTT. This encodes CASKRTPNEKLFF.